The clone carrying this TCR beta chain was picked up a small number of times. The antigen is unknown. Trimming shortened V by 3 bases and J by 5 bases, and 14 bases separated the two germline ends. The CDR3 contains 14 residues. From germline, CDR1 is SGHTA and CDR2 FQGNSA. These data are taken from a study of radiation and T cells in renal cell carcinoma. Study context: Nephrectomy followed 15 Gy stereotactic body radiation by 4 weeks. Whole-study findings and limits: Pretreatment tumor biopsies were lacking, so baseline clonotypes are unknown. From baseline, blood top tumor clonotypes peaked at 2 weeks post-radiation.

The protocol was immunoSEQ multiplex PCR, while the TCRdb copy is restricted to in-frame clones and leaves out a portion. The table includes 100,000 to 150,000 clones, around four fifths detected once. Time point reported: blood 2 weeks post-SBRT. Treatment denoted: 15 Gy SBRT to primary tumor, nephrectomy 4 weeks later. The tumor was a clear cell renal cell carcinoma. The clonotype originates from a woman between 55 and 75 years old with renal cell carcinoma. The gene calls are TRBV7-2 and TRBJ2-7; D tentatively reads TRBD1 or TRBD2 (5 bases each). Sample: blood, taken from a patient whose treatment included radiotherapy and nephrectomy. For the CDR3, the DNA is TGTGCCAGCAGCTTCTCCGGGACCCGGGACGAGCAGTACTTC. It yields the protein CASSFSGTRDEQYF.